This T cell receptor beta chain was recovered during a study of blood T cell repertoires in COVID-19. The CDR3 totals 16 residues. The V gene's germline CDR1 is SGHRS and CDR2 YFSETQ. After removal of 4 bases from V and 4 bases from J, the junction contained 9 bases not matched to a gene. Data came from immunoSEQ multiplex PCR; TCRdb stores just in-frame clones and leaves some out. The sample includes about 250,000 clones, about 88% seen only once; the top ten take about 3%. This sequence was found in a woman between 45 and 60 years old who had recovered from COVID-19. Source material: PBMCs or T cells enriched from blood (not recorded which). V and J are TRBV5-1 and TRBJ1-5; TRBD1 agrees at 9 bases. CDR3 residues: CASSPTPGQGNQPQHF. The CDR3 DNA reads as TGCGCCAGCAGCCCAACACCGGGACAGGGAAATCAGCCCCAGCATTTT.